This T cell receptor beta chain appears in the sequencing data of a study of control samples from healthy donors and cancer patients. The assay was immunoSEQ multiplex PCR, and TCRdb's table has in-frame clones only and misses some. The repertoire consists of some 170,000 clones, with 95% to 96% occurring once and the leading ten covering just over 1%. The CDR3 runs to 15 residues. In germline, CDR1 is SGHDN, CDR2 FVKESK. V was trimmed by 1 base and J by 0 bases, leaving 4 bases between them. V and J are TRBV14 and TRBJ2-6; D gene unclear. Sequenced: blood. The clonotype comes from a woman aged 25 to 45 in good health. The CDR3 bases are TGTGCCAGCAGCCAAGTTACCTCTGGGGCCAACGTCCTGACTTTC. It codes for CASSQVTSGANVLTF.